This T cell receptor (beta chain) was identified during a study of T cell repertoires in cytomegalovirus infection. Study at large: Matching HLA type, along with CMV infection, was indicated by public TCR beta signatures. Regarding the study as a whole: Summed public TCR beta family frequency identified CMV carriers bearing the relevant HLA.

The CDR3 extends over 14 amino acids. Germline CDR1 and CDR2: LNHDA and SQIVND (reference sequence). V lost 2 bases and J 6 bases, leaving 14 bases between the germline ends. TCRdb called the reads again in MiXCR, with one record for every CDR3 protein. This repertoire shows 200,000 to 250,000 distinct CDR3 sequences, approximately 38% found once; its top ten account for 55% to 60%. This clonotype was counted once. The antigen remains undetermined. This rearrangement joins TRBV19 to TRBJ2-7; D is ambiguous. This TCR was recovered from a human donor in good health (CMV status not recorded). Some clones in this sample may be carry-over from other donors' samples. The starting material was CD8+ T cells from cultured PBMCs, obtained from culture after CMV antigen stimulation. CDR3 residues: CASSITGQGIEQYF. The DNA of the CDR3 is TGTGCCAGTAGTATAACGGGCCAAGGGATCGAGCAGTACTTC. The whole variable domain, filled in from reference TRBV19 and TRBJ2-7, reads DGGITQSPKYLFRKEGQNVTLSCEQNLNHDAMYWYRQDPGQGLRLIYYSQIVNDFQKGDIAEGYSVSREKKESFPLTVTSAQKNPTAFYLCASSITGQGIEQYFGPGTRLTVT.